The 26 T cell receptor beta chains in this list originate from one sample, sequenced in a study of control samples from healthy donors and cancer patients. The method was immunoSEQ multiplex PCR; TCRdb's version includes in-frame clones alone and lacks a portion of them. The sample lists approximately 140,000 clones, roughly 93% occurring once. The sample consisted of blood. These receptors originate from a man in his late teens or twenties in good health.

Written as DNA, the CDR3 is TGTGCCTGGAGTGGAGGACTCGGGGGCTTCTACAATGAGCAGTTCTTC. This sequence encodes CAWSGGLGGFYNEQFF. This chain links TRBV30 with TRBJ2-1, with D perhaps assigned TRBD1 or TRBD2 (6 bases each). This CDR3 is 16 amino acids long. Trimming cost V 1 base and J 3 bases, with 16 bases left between them. Germline values: CDR1 GTSNPN, CDR2 SVGIG (reference sequence).

This rearrangement joins TRBV5-1 to TRBJ1-1; D may be TRBD1 (6 bases). CDR3 length: 14 amino acids. V was pared by 4 bases and J by 4 bases, with 14 bases between. From germline, CDR1 is SGHRS and CDR2 YFSETQ. CDR3 coding DNA: TGCGCCAGCAGCATGATAGGACAGACCACTGAAGCTTTCTTT. This translates into CASSMIGQTTEAFF.

The chain links TRBV19 to TRBJ2-2; D perhaps matches TRBD2 (6 bases). The CDR3 totals 14 residues. Trimming shortened V by 3 bases and J by 6 bases, and 11 bases separated the two germline ends. The V gene's germline CDR1 is LNHDA and CDR2 SQIVND (reference sequence). The CDR3 sequence: CASSIGEDPGELFF. The DNA for the CDR3 is TGTGCCAGTAGTATCGGGGAGGATCCCGGGGAGCTGTTTTTT.

The rearrangement uses TRBV18 and TRBJ1-5; 7 positions match TRBD1. CDR1 KGHSH and CDR2 LQKENI come from the germline V gene. The trim removed 3 bases at V and 7 bases at J, leaving 6 bases unmatched. This CDR3 region has 14 residues. CDR3 DNA: TGTGCCAGCTCACCCGTCGACAGGGACCAGCCCCAGCATTTT. It encodes CASSPVDRDQPQHF.

The rearrangement joins TRBV4-1 to TRBJ2-7; D remains unclear. The CDR3 loop spans 14 amino acids. Trimming stripped 0 bases from V and 3 bases from J, with 9 bases between. Per germline, CDR1 MGHRA and CDR2 YSYEKL. The CDR3 DNA follows: TGCGCCAGCAGCCAAGATCGGCATAACTACGAGCAGTACTTC. Translated: CASSQDRHNYEQYF.

The chain combines TRBV29-1 with TRBJ1-1, with a possible D match to TRBD1 (6 bases). Trimming cost V 7 bases and J 1 base, with 13 bases left between them. The germline CDR1 and CDR2 sequences are SQVTM and ANQGSEA. This CDR3 has 13 residues. As DNA, the CDR3 is TGCAGCGCTCCGGGACACCGGAACACTGAAGCTTTCTTT. It codes for CSAPGHRNTEAFF.

The gene calls are TRBV5-6 and TRBJ1-5, with no clear D. CDR1 is SGHDT, CDR2 YYEEEE, per germline. Trimming took 1 base from V and 4 from J, leaving 12 bases between them. There are 15 residues in the CDR3. CDR3 sequence: CASSLTVSGNQPQHF. The CDR3 nucleotides are TGTGCCAGCAGCTTGACGGTTTCTGGTAATCAGCCCCAGCATTTT.

Details on this clone: The same CDR3 can be traced to other DNA sequences in this sample. The CDR3 sequence is CASSLTHSNQPQHF. CDR3 coding DNA: TGTGCCAGCAGTTTGACACATAGCAATCAGCCCCAGCATTTT. The gene calls are TRBV7-2 and TRBJ1-5; unclear D gene. V was clipped by 6 bases and J by 0 bases, with 9 bases between them. This CDR3 has 14 residues. In germline, CDR1 is SGHTA, CDR2 FQGNSA.

The chain links TRBV2 to TRBJ2-1; TRBD2 matches at 8 bases. Germline values: CDR1 SNHLY, CDR2 FYNNEI. V lost 7 bases, J lost 4 bases, and 6 bases stayed unmatched. This CDR3 region has 14 residues. CDR3: CASNTGGLYNEQFF. For the CDR3, the DNA is TGTGCCAGCAACACGGGAGGGCTTTACAATGAGCAGTTCTTC. The complete variable domain, with remaining parts taken from reference TRBV2 and TRBJ2-1, reads EPEVTQTPSHQVTQMGQEVILRCVPISNHLYFYWYRQILGQKVEFLVSFYNNEISEKSEIFDDQFSVERPDGSNFTLKIRSTKLEDSAMYFCASNTGGLYNEQFFGPGTRLTVL.

This clone was seen once. J is TRBJ2-5 and V is TRBV15; tentative D call: TRBD1 (5 bases). CDR1 and CDR2 from the germline V gene are LNHNV and YYDKDF (reference sequence). V lost 0 bases to trimming and J lost 1 base, with 15 bases between them. The CDR3 consists of 17 residues. The CDR3 sequence is CATSRDSRVASQETQYF. The CDR3 nucleotides are TGTGCCACCAGCAGAGATTCCAGGGTGGCTAGCCAAGAGACCCAGTACTTC.

V gene TRBV7-2 combines with J gene TRBJ2-7, with 8 bases lining up with TRBD1. V was clipped by 10 bases and J by 2 bases; unmatched bases: 13. The CDR3 runs 15 residues. Germline loops: CDR1 SGHTA, CDR2 FQGNSA. CDR3 DNA sequence: TGTGCCACCTCCCTCAGGACAGGGAATCCCTACGAGCAGTACTTC. It yields the protein CATSLRTGNPYEQYF.

This clone has only a few counts. The rearrangement joins TRBV13 to TRBJ2-3; D perhaps matches TRBD2 (6 bases). V lost 5 bases, J lost 6 bases, and 15 bases lay in between. The germline gives CDR1 PRHDT, CDR2 FYEKMQ (reference sequence). CDR3 size: 14 residues. CDR3 residues: CASSRLVPFDTQYF. CDR3 nucleotides: TGTGCCAGCAGCCGACTAGTACCTTTTGATACGCAGTATTTT. The variable domain in full, with the rest retrieved from reference TRBV13 and TRBJ2-3, is AAGVIQSPRHLIKEKRETATLKCYPIPRHDTVYWYQQGPGQDPQFLISFYEKMQSDKGSIPDRFSAQQFSDYHSELNMSSLELGDSALYFCASSRLVPFDTQYFGPGTRLTVL.

The genes are TRBV9 and TRBJ2-5; D tentatively reads TRBD1 or TRBD2 (6 bases each). The CDR3 is 14 residues long. CDR1 SGDLS and CDR2 YYNGEE come from the germline V gene. Trimming pared 2 bases from V and 1 base from J, leaving 9 bases between. The CDR3 DNA is TGTGCCAGCAGCGTTGGGGGGCTCCAAGAGACCCAGTACTTC. Translation gives CASSVGGLQETQYF.

This chain uses TRBV5-6 with TRBJ1-2; D ambiguous. V was pared by 0 bases and J by 4 bases, with 7 bases between. CDR3 length: 13 amino acids. Germline V gene lookup returns CDR1 SGHDT and CDR2 YYEEEE. The CDR3 sequence: CASSLEDFYGYTF. CDR3 DNA: TGTGCCAGCAGCTTGGAGGATTTCTATGGCTACACCTTC.

The V call is TRBV28, the J call TRBJ2-7; 7 bases are a match to TRBD1. This CDR3 spans 15 amino acids. V gave up 2 bases and J gave up 0 bases; unmatched junction bases: 4. Looked up from germline, CDR1 is MDHEN and CDR2 is SYDVKM. CDR3 region: CASSLGTVISYEQYF. The CDR3 DNA reads as TGTGCCAGCAGTTTAGGGACAGTGATCTCCTACGAGCAGTACTTC.

The CDR3 coding sequence is TGTGCCAGCAGTGAGGCCACAGGGTCCTACGAGCAGTACTTC. Encoded protein: CASSEATGSYEQYF. V usage is TRBV28 and J usage is TRBJ2-7, with a tentative D call TRBD1 (6 bases). This CDR3 has 14 amino acids. Per the germline V gene, CDR1 is MDHEN and CDR2 is SYDVKM. The V end lost 5 bases, the J end lost 1 base, and 12 bases lay between the germline ends.

The chain combines TRBV13 with TRBJ1-2; a possible D gene is TRBD1 (5 bases). The ends were cut back, 3 bases at V and 7 bases at J, with 15 bases in the middle. CDR1 and CDR2 (germline): PRHDT, FYEKMQ (reference sequence). This CDR3 is built from 14 residues. CDR3 in amino acids: CASSFRGAGGGYTF. CDR3 bases: TGTGCCAGCAGCTTTCGGGGCGCGGGGGGTGGCTACACCTTC.

V and J are TRBV1 and TRBJ1-4; TRBD1 is taken as the D call from the table, unchecked against the DNA. TRBV1 is annotated as a pseudogene. CDR3 length: 16 residues. The CDR3 nucleotides are TGCACCAGCAGCCAAGAGTTCCACAGGGGGCGTGAAAAACTGTTTTTT. Its protein is CTSSQEFHRGREKLFF.

V usage is TRBV7-2 and J usage is TRBJ2-7, with D maybe TRBD2 (6 bases). CDR1 and CDR2 (germline): SGHTA, FQGNSA. Deletions cut 3 bases from V and 2 bases from J, with 17 bases between. The CDR3 loop spans 16 amino acids. The CDR3 reads CASSLRGTRVPYEQYF. The DNA of the CDR3 is TGTGCCAGCAGCTTGCGGGGCACCCGGGTCCCCTACGAGCAGTACTTC.

V gene TRBV7-2 combines with J gene TRBJ1-2; D call uncertain. This CDR3 region has 12 residues. Per the germline V gene, CDR1 is SGHTA and CDR2 is FQGNSA. The V end was cut by 6 bases, the J end by 3 bases, with 8 bases between. As DNA, the CDR3 is TGTGCCAGCAGTCAGACACACTATGGCTACACCTTC. This gives the protein CASSQTHYGYTF.

J is TRBJ1-2 and V is TRBV19; D uncertain. Trimming removed 5 bases from V and 0 bases from J, with 7 bases in between. There are 13 residues in the CDR3. Looked up from germline, CDR1 is LNHDA and CDR2 is SQIVND (reference sequence). CDR3 DNA: TGTGCCAGTAGTTTCCAGGCTAACTATGGCTACACCTTC. This sequence encodes CASSFQANYGYTF.

The V gene is TRBV4-1, the J gene TRBJ2-1; TRBD2 aligns across 8 bases. There are 16 residues in the CDR3. The germline V gene has CDR1 MGHRA and CDR2 YSYEKL. Germline trimming cut 4 bases from V and 0 bases from J; bases unmatched to any gene: 5. The CDR3 region is CASSRTSPGSYNEQFF. CDR3 in DNA: TGCGCCAGCAGCCGGACTAGCCCCGGCTCCTACAATGAGCAGTTCTTC.

This chain joins TRBV2 and TRBJ2-7, with D maybe TRBD2 (7 bases). The CDR3 spans 13 residues. Trimming pared 7 bases from V and 6 bases from J, leaving 16 bases between. Germline lookup yields CDR1 SNHLY and CDR2 FYNNEI. The CDR3 coding sequence is TGTGCCAGCAACGGGGAGGGGGAGGGCGAGCAGTACTTC. It specifies CASNGEGEGEQYF.

This clone was seen at least ten times. The gene calls are TRBV19 and TRBJ2-2; a weak D match, TRBD2 (7 bases). The V gene's germline CDR1 is LNHDA and CDR2 SQIVND (reference sequence). The CDR3 totals 13 residues. The ends were cut back, 3 bases at V and 11 bases at J, with 13 bases in the middle. The CDR3, as DNA: TGTGCCAGTAGTATCAAGGGGGGGCGAGAGCTGTTTTTT. This sequence encodes CASSIKGGRELFF.

The V gene is TRBV10-2, the J gene TRBJ1-1; D gene uncertain. This CDR3 has 13 amino acids. Germline V gene data show CDR1 as WSHSY and CDR2 as SAAADI. Between the trimmed V and J ends, which lost 2 bases and 4 bases, there was a span of 8 bases. CDR3 sequence (DNA): TGCGCCAGCAGTGAGGAGATTGGCACTGAAGCTTTCTTT. Its translation: CASSEEIGTEAFF.

This chain connects TRBV3-1 (or the pseudogene TRBV3-2) to TRBJ2-3; TRBD2 matches 14 bases. V lost 4 bases, J lost 3 bases, and 3 bases stayed unmatched. The V gene's germline CDR1 is LGHDT and CDR2 YNNKEL (reference sequence). This CDR3 has 16 residues. CDR3: CASSRLAGGPTDTQYF. CDR3 DNA: TGTGCCAGCAGCCGACTAGCGGGGGGGCCAACAGATACGCAGTATTTT.